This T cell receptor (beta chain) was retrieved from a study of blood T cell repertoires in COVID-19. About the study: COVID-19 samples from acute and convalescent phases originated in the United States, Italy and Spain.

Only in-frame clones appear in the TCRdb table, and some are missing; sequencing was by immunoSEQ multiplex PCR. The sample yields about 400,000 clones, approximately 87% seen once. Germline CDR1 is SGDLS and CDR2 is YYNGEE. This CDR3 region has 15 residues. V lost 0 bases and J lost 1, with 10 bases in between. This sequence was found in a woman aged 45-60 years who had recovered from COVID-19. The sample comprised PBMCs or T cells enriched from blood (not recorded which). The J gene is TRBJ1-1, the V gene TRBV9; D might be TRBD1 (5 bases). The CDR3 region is CASSVGPRENTEAFF. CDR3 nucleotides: TGTGCCAGCAGCGTAGGTCCCAGGGAGAACACTGAAGCTTTCTTT.